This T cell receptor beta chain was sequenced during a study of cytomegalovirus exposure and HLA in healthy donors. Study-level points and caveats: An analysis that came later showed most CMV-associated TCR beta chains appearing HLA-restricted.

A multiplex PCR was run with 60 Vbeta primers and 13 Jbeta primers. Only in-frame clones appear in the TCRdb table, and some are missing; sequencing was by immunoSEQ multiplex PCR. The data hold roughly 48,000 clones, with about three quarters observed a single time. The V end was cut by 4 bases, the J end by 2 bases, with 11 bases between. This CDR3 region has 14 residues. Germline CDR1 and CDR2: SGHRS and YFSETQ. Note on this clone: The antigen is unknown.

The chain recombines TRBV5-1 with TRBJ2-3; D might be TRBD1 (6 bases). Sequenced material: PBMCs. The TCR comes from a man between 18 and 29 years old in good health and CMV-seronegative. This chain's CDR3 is CASSPGQDTDTQYF. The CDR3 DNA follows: TGCGCCAGCAGCCCGGGACAAGACACAGATACGCAGTATTTT.